This TCR beta chain was captured by sequencing in a study of blood T cells in healthy people across ages. Overall study results and limits: In the absence of known donor CMV status, changes in expanded clonotypes were possibly confounded.

A second PCR, run for roughly 7 to 12 cycles, used a sample-barcoded 5' primer plus a J-beta primer mix. TCRdb passed the 5' RACE reads through MiXCR, listing each CDR3 protein once. The table lists 1.2 million to 1.5 million distinct CDR3 sequences, 55% to 75% of them singletons, with roughly 7% in the top ten. About this clonotype: The antigen is undetermined.

Germline V gene lookup returns CDR1 SGHTA and CDR2 FQGNSA. This CDR3 comprises 11 residues. The J gene is TRBJ2-1, the V gene TRBV7-2; D gene ambiguous. The J call is uncertain, as TRBJ2-7 better fits the DNA end. The origin of this receptor is a young man in good health. The sequenced sample was blood. CDR3 protein: CASSSIIEQYF. CDR3 DNA: TGTGCCAGCAGCTCCATTATCGAGCAGTACTTC.